The 18 T cell receptor beta chains listed next were all sequenced from one sample in a study of blood T cell repertoires in COVID-19 (dated by TCRdb to 2018 to 2020). The protocol used for the library was the immunoSEQ multiplex PCR assay. TCRdb carries this immuneACCESS record with in-frame sequences only. Its versions omit some clonotypes, under half of them owing to an unresolved V gene in the studies checked, with the rest unexplained. The sample yields roughly 240,000 clones; approximately 88% were counted once. About 2.3% of the sample goes to the ten largest clones. Sequences were obtained from PBMCs or T cells enriched from blood (not recorded which). The receptors here all came from a woman between 35 and 50 years old with acute COVID-19.

The chain recombines TRBV5-6 with TRBJ1-2, with 11 bases that match TRBD1. V dropped 3 bases and J dropped 4; count of bases not matched to a gene: 8. The CDR3 length is 16 residues. Germline CDR1 reads SGHDT; CDR2 reads YYEEEE. The CDR3 sequence: CASSSDRGRIGYGYTF. CDR3 DNA: TGTGCCAGCAGCTCGGACAGGGGGCGAATAGGCTATGGCTACACCTTC.

The J gene is TRBJ2-7, the V gene TRBV5-1; 8 bases align to TRBD1. The junction had 7 bases not matched to a gene; V was cut back by 3 bases and J by 2 bases. The CDR3 runs 15 residues. Per the germline V gene, CDR1 is SGHRS and CDR2 is YFSETQ. In nucleotides, the CDR3 is TGCGCCAGCAGCTACCGGACAGGGACGACCTACGAGCAGTACTTC. Translating it yields CASSYRTGTTYEQYF.

The rearrangement links TRBV28 to TRBJ1-5; 7 bases align to TRBD1. V lost 4 bases, J lost 3 bases, and 6 bases stayed unmatched. From germline, CDR1 is MDHEN and CDR2 SYDVKM. The CDR3 spans 15 residues. The CDR3: CASSSNGQVNQPQHF. The CDR3 bases are TGTGCCAGCAGTTCCAACGGACAGGTCAATCAGCCCCAGCATTTT. The full variable domain, completed using reference TRBV28 and TRBJ1-5, is DVKVTQSSRYLVKRTGEKVFLECVQDMDHENMFWYRQDPGLGLRLIYFSYDVKMKEKGDIPEGYSVSREKKERFSLILESASTNQTSMYLCASSSNGQVNQPQHFGDGTRLSIL.

Here the CDR3 DNA reads TGCAGTGCTAGTGCCTCTTTCGGGACTAGCGGGAGGGGAAATGAGCAGTTCTTC. This sequence encodes CSASASFGTSGRGNEQFF. The gene calls are TRBV20-1 and TRBJ2-1, with TRBD2 matching over 16 bases. In germline, CDR1 is DFQATT, CDR2 SNEGSKA (reference sequence). CDR3 size: 18 residues. V shed 3 bases, J shed 7 bases, and the junction held 12 bases outside the gene matches.

V and J are TRBV9 and TRBJ2-7; D may be TRBD2 (6 bases). The germline V and J ends were trimmed by 2 bases and 6 bases, with 18 bases remaining between them. Germline V gene data show CDR1 as SGDLS and CDR2 as YYNGEE. CDR3 size: 15 residues. The chain's CDR3 is CASSVGGEELLEQYV. CDR3 DNA: TGTGCCAGCAGCGTGGGGGGAGAGGAGTTGCTCGAGCAGTACGTC.

The gene calls are TRBV18 and TRBJ2-3; the D is unclear. This CDR3 has 13 residues. Per germline, CDR1 KGHSH and CDR2 LQKENI. Trimming took 1 base from V and 3 from J, leaving 5 bases between them. CDR3 sequence reads: CASSPLITDTQYF. The CDR3 DNA sequence: TGTGCCAGCTCACCACTAATTACAGATACGCAGTATTTT.

The rearrangement uses TRBV29-1 and TRBJ2-1; D is perhaps TRBD2 (6 bases). With 0 bases removed from V and 7 bases from J, the gap between germline ends came to 16 bases. This CDR3 has 15 residues. From germline, CDR1 is SQVTM and CDR2 ANQGSEA. The CDR3 sequence is CSVEDPGKSGNEQFF. The CDR3 DNA reads as TGCAGCGTTGAAGATCCCGGGAAAAGCGGGAATGAGCAGTTCTTC.

This rearrangement joins TRBV27 to TRBJ1-5, with D uncertain. CDR1 MNHEY and CDR2 SMNVEV come from the germline V gene (reference sequence). This CDR3 comprises 12 residues. Trimming took off 4 bases at V and 4 bases at J, with 5 bases between the two ends. The CDR3 spells CASSSPNQPQHF. The CDR3 nucleotides are TGTGCCAGCAGTTCCCCTAATCAGCCCCAGCATTTT.

This clone was counted at least ten times. V is TRBV14 and J is TRBJ1-2; D is perhaps TRBD1 (5 bases). The CDR3 extends over 15 amino acids. Germline loops: CDR1 SGHDN, CDR2 FVKESK. V was clipped by 1 base and J by 8 bases, with 17 bases between them. The CDR3 region is CASSQGRGLSEGYTF. DNA of the CDR3: TGTGCCAGCAGCCAAGGGCGGGGACTCTCGGAGGGCTACACCTTC. Full variable domain (rest looked up from reference TRBV14 and TRBJ1-2): EAGVTQFPSHSVIEKGQTVTLRCDPISGHDNLYWYRRVMGKEIKFLLHFVKESKQDESGMPNNRFLAERTGGTYSTLKVQPAELEDSGVYFCASSQGRGLSEGYTFGSGTRLTVV.

The chain links TRBV11-2 to TRBJ2-3; 9 nucleotides agree with TRBD1. The CDR3 spans 15 residues. Unmatched junction bases numbered 5, after V lost 5 bases and J lost 2 bases. The germline CDR1 and CDR2 sequences are SGHAT and FQNNGV. CDR3 region: CASSPGTGYTDTQYF. The DNA of the CDR3 is TGTGCCAGCAGCCCGGGGACAGGGTACACAGATACGCAGTATTTT.

V usage is TRBV24-1 and J usage is TRBJ2-2; D is possibly TRBD1 (5 bases). V was shortened by 5 bases and J by 3 bases, with 9 bases between the two germline ends. The CDR3 covers 14 residues. Germline values: CDR1 KGHDR, CDR2 SFDVKD. In DNA, the CDR3 is TGTGCCACCAGTGGTCAAGGGGACACCGGGGAGCTGTTTTTT. Its translation: CATSGQGDTGELFF.

The V and J genes are TRBV20-1 and TRBJ2-1; the D gene is possibly TRBD2 (5 bases). Germline CDR1 reads DFQATT; CDR2 reads SNEGSKA (reference sequence). CDR3 length: 13 residues. Trimming pared 3 bases from V and 9 bases from J, leaving 15 bases between. The CDR3 DNA reads as TGCAGTGCTAGTCTCACTAGTTCGGGTGAGCAGTTCTTC. It codes for CSASLTSSGEQFF.

The chain joins TRBV5-1 to TRBJ2-6; no firm D call. V lost 4 bases and J 0 bases, leaving 11 bases between the germline ends. Germline lookup yields CDR1 SGHRS and CDR2 YFSETQ. The CDR3 is made up of 16 amino acids. CDR3 sequence: CASSPGRFSGANVLTF. The CDR3 nucleotides are TGCGCCAGCAGCCCCGGTCGTTTCTCTGGGGCCAACGTCCTGACTTTC.

The chain employs TRBV19 and TRBJ1-5, with TRBD1 matching 7 bases. V was pared by 4 bases and J by 4 bases, with 10 bases of the junction left unmatched. Germline CDR1 and CDR2: LNHDA and SQIVND (reference sequence). This CDR3 comprises 16 residues. CDR3 in amino acids: CASSTHPGTENQPQHF. The CDR3 DNA sequence: TGTGCCAGTAGTACTCACCCTGGGACAGAGAATCAGCCCCAGCATTTT.

This clone appeared a single time. The chain couples TRBV28 to TRBJ1-1; D is uncertain. Germline V CDR1 and CDR2: MDHEN, SYDVKM. The ends were cut back, 2 bases at V and 5 bases at J, with 9 bases in the middle. The CDR3 runs 13 residues. The CDR3 DNA follows: TGTGCCAGCAGTTTAGGGCAGCTTACTGAAGCTTTCTTT. This translates into CASSLGQLTEAFF.

The chain carries TRBV6-2 or TRBV6-3 and TRBJ2-6; 7 bases map to TRBD1. Germline trimming cut 2 bases from V and 0 bases from J; bases unmatched to any gene: 7. Germline V gene lookup returns CDR1 MNHEY and CDR2 SVGEGT. The CDR3 is 18 residues long. CDR3 region: CASSYPRQGSSGANVLTF. The DNA of the CDR3 is TGTGCCAGCAGTTACCCGAGACAGGGCTCCTCTGGGGCCAACGTCCTGACTTTC.

The CDR3 DNA sequence: TGTGCCAGCTCACCGACATCGTCCAGCACCCAAGAGACCCAGTACTTC. It encodes CASSPTSSSTQETQYF. The chain combines TRBV18 with TRBJ2-5; D gene unclear. The V end lost 3 bases, the J end lost 1 base, and 15 bases lay between the germline ends. The CDR3 contains 16 residues. The germline V gene encodes CDR1 KGHSH and CDR2 LQKENI.

The genes are TRBV2 and TRBJ1-4; possible D gene TRBD1, 5 bases. This CDR3 comprises 16 residues. The germline V gene has CDR1 SNHLY and CDR2 FYNNEI. V was trimmed by 6 bases and J by 2 bases, leaving 16 bases between them. Written as DNA, the CDR3 is TGTGCCAGCAGCAGCCTGCGGGGCAGGACTAATGAAAAACTGTTTTTT. It is translated as CASSSLRGRTNEKLFF.